This T cell receptor (beta chain) was sequenced during a study of cytomegalovirus exposure and HLA in healthy donors. The study, taken as a whole, reports: Cytomegalovirus-associated status was assigned to around 160 TCR beta chains. Available immune exposure information was restricted to CMV serostatus only.

It was with 60 Vbeta and 13 Jbeta primers that the PCR ran. The assay was immunoSEQ multiplex PCR, and TCRdb's table has in-frame clones only and misses some. The profile shows just over 150,000 clones, around 82% of them singletons. The V gene's germline CDR1 is MNHNS and CDR2 SASEGT. Trimming removed 2 bases from V and 7 bases from J, with 14 bases in between. There are 15 residues in the CDR3. Notes on this clone: Its antigen is unknown.

Sequences were obtained from PBMCs. The TCR sequence derives from a woman aged 45 to 65 in good health and CMV-seropositive. This sequence joins TRBV6-1 and TRBJ1-4, with D possibly TRBD1 on 5 matching bases. CDR3 coding DNA: TGTGCCAGCAGTGAAAGGACAAAGGCTGGTGAAAAACTGTTTTTT. As protein: CASSERTKAGEKLFF.